Included here is one T cell receptor beta chain sequence, with context. This table comes from immunoSEQ multiplex PCR, and its TCRdb copy is limited to in-frame clones, with some not included. The profile covers 36,000 or so clones, with 75% to 90% appearing a single time and around 11% taken by the ten largest. The data belong to a study of T cell changes during pregnancy in multiple sclerosis. The receptor's source is a female donor with multiple sclerosis, enrolled in a pregnancy study. Source: CD8+ T cells from peripheral blood mononuclear cells, taken in the third trimester of pregnancy.

The CDR3 region is CASSTDRGVNTIYF. The CDR3 nucleotides are TGTGCCAGTAGTACCGACAGGGGGGTTAACACCATATATTTT. The chain joins TRBV19 to TRBJ1-3, with TRBD1 matching over 9 bases. The CDR3 has 14 residues. Germline CDR1 and CDR2: LNHDA and SQIVND (reference sequence). Trimming at V came to 4 bases and at J to 7 bases, leaving 5 bases not matched to a gene.